The T cell receptor beta chain described here comes from a study of blood T cell repertoires in COVID-19. Study-level information: Sites across the United States, Italy and Spain contributed samples from acute and convalescent COVID-19.

Authors' methods: The authors estimated nucleated cell counts from reference gene primer amplification. Here immunoSEQ multiplex PCR was the method, and the copy in TCRdb shows in-frame clones only, minus some. The DNA gave D and trimming, while V, J and clone size come from that table. Of under 150,000 clones in the sample, around 89% are singletons; the top ten hold about 1.2%. V was trimmed by 2 bases and J by 5 bases, leaving 13 bases between them. CDR3 length: 14 amino acids. Germline V lookup: CDR1 SGHRS, CDR2 YFSETQ. Which cohort a participant joined came from the clinical history participants gave.

The sequenced sample was PBMCs or T cells enriched from blood (not recorded which). The rearrangement links TRBV5-1 to TRBJ1-2, with unresolved D. The source is a woman between 25 and 40 years old with acute COVID-19. The CDR3: CASSFQSPLYGYTF. The DNA of the CDR3 is TGCGCCAGCAGCTTCCAGTCCCCCCTTTATGGCTACACCTTC.